This passage covers 28 T cell receptor beta chains from one sample sequenced in a study of identical twins (TCRdb year 2016). Receptor libraries were prepared by 5' RACE. The sequencer listed for this sample is Illumina HiSeq 2000. The raw public reads went through TCRdb reprocessing: fastp at Q25, MiXCR clone calling, in-frame beta chains kept. Entries are consolidated by CDR3 protein sequence, retaining the most common genes and DNA. This sample has 1.5 million to 2 million distinct CDR3 sequences in its table, and 25% to 35% of those were observed once. Jointly, the top ten make up more than 0.25% of the sample. Sequenced material: cord blood. The origin of the receptors is a newborn girl in good health.

The rearrangement links TRBV25-1 to TRBJ1-1, with 8 bases aligning to TRBD1. The junction had 4 bases not matched to a gene; V was cut back by 5 bases and J by 8 bases. CDR1 is MGHDK, CDR2 SYGVNS, per germline. The CDR3 runs 12 residues. In DNA, the CDR3 is TGTGCCAGCAGTACTTGGACAGGGGAAGCTTTCTTT. Translating gives CASSTWTGEAFF.

The V and J genes are TRBV20-1 and TRBJ1-1, with D tentatively TRBD1 (5 bases). Germline V gene lookup returns CDR1 DFQATT and CDR2 SNEGSKA (reference sequence). This CDR3 contains 11 residues. Trimming removed 3 bases at V and 8 bases at J, with 10 bases between. The CDR3 nucleotides read TGCAGTGCTAGGGGAGACAGAGAAGCTTTCTTT. Translation: CSARGDREAFF.

This chain joins TRBV27 and TRBJ1-1; D possibly corresponds to TRBD1 (6 bases). Germline CDR1 reads MNHEY; CDR2 reads SMNVEV (reference sequence). This CDR3 region has 15 residues. Trimming removed 6 bases from V and 0 bases from J, with 14 bases in between. This CDR3 is CASSFSGTLNTEAFF. The CDR3 region has the DNA TGTGCCAGCAGCTTCTCCGGGACATTGAACACTGAAGCTTTCTTT.

The rearrangement links TRBV20-1 to TRBJ1-5, with D maybe TRBD1 (5 bases). This CDR3 has 14 amino acids. Trimming shortened V by 0 bases and J by 4 bases, and 10 bases separated the two germline ends. Germline loops: CDR1 DFQATT, CDR2 SNEGSKA (reference sequence). The CDR3: CSARERGPNQPQHF. As DNA, the CDR3 is TGCAGTGCTAGAGAGAGGGGACCAAATCAGCCCCAGCATTTT.

The chain recombines TRBV9 with TRBJ1-5; D is undetermined. Germline values: CDR1 SGDLS, CDR2 YYNGEE. The CDR3 extends over 14 amino acids. Trimming shortened V by 4 bases and J by 3 bases, and 11 bases separated the two germline ends. CDR3 DNA sequence: TGTGCCAGCAGCCCGTCGGCGGCCAATCAGCCCCAGCATTTT. It translates to CASSPSAANQPQHF.

The chain carries TRBV29-1 and TRBJ1-1; the D gene is possibly TRBD1 (6 bases). V was shortened by 6 bases and J by 8 bases, with 19 bases between the two germline ends. Germline values: CDR1 SQVTM, CDR2 ANQGSEA. The CDR3 runs 13 residues. The DNA of the CDR3 is TGCAGCGTCCCCAGCCCCGGACAGAGGGAAGCTTTCTTT. This encodes CSVPSPGQREAFF.

The V gene is TRBV13, the J gene TRBJ1-1; D is unresolved. Per germline, CDR1 PRHDT and CDR2 FYEKMQ (reference sequence). The V end was cut by 0 bases, the J end by 4 bases, with 18 bases between. The length of the CDR3 is 17 residues. The CDR3 spells CASSLGLIVAMSTEAFF. The CDR3 DNA is TGTGCCAGCAGCTTAGGCCTGATCGTGGCAATGAGCACTGAAGCTTTCTTT.

This clonotype was counted a few times. The chain is built from TRBV5-1 and TRBJ2-7, with D possibly being TRBD2 (5 bases). TRBJ2-5 matches the DNA end more closely, so the J call is doubtful. The CDR3 runs 15 residues. CDR1 and CDR2 (germline): SGHRS, YFSETQ. The CDR3 DNA reads TGCGCCAGCAGTTCTGACGGAAACAGAGGGGAGACCCAGTACTTC. Translation: CASSSDGNRGETQYF.

The chain carries TRBV7-8 and TRBJ2-7; D gene unclear. Germline V lookup: CDR1 SGHVS, CDR2 FQNEAQ. This CDR3 has 13 amino acids. V was pared by 5 bases and J by 3 bases, with 11 bases between. CDR3 sequence reads: CASSPYPDYEQYF. In nucleotides, the CDR3 is TGTGCCAGCAGCCCATACCCAGACTACGAGCAGTACTTC. Filled out from reference TRBV7-8 and TRBJ2-7, the complete variable domain reads GAGVSQSPRYKVAKRGQDVALRCDPISGHVSLFWYQQALGQGPEFLTYFQNEAQLDKSGLPSDRFFAERPEGSVSTLKIQRTQQEDSAVYLCASSPYPDYEQYFGPGTRLTVT.

This clonotype was picked up a small number of times. CDR3 sequence (DNA): TGCAGCGTCGGATACACCGGGGAGCTGTTTTTT. Translating gives CSVGYTGELFF. V gene TRBV29-1 combines with J gene TRBJ2-2; D gene ambiguous. This CDR3 spans 11 amino acids. Germline CDR1 SQVTM, CDR2 ANQGSEA. V was trimmed by 6 bases and J by 3 bases, leaving 5 bases between them.

This clonotype came up many times. The V gene is TRBV29-1, the J gene TRBJ2-7, with D unclear. The germline CDR1 and CDR2 sequences are SQVTM and ANQGSEA. The CDR3 covers 11 residues. V lost 4 bases to trimming and J lost 2 bases, with 6 bases between them. The CDR3 nucleotides read TGCAGCGTTGTTTGGGCCTACGAGCAGTACTTC. Amino acids: CSVVWAYEQYF.

The V call is TRBV7-9, the J call TRBJ2-1, with 10 bases that match TRBD2. The CDR3 is 18 amino acids. V shed 2 bases, J shed 5 bases, and the junction held 12 bases outside the gene matches. Germline lookup yields CDR1 SEHNR and CDR2 FQNEAQ (reference sequence). CDR3: CASSLKGGVAGGHNEQFF. The CDR3 DNA reads as TGTGCCAGCAGCTTAAAGGGGGGCGTAGCGGGAGGACACAATGAGCAGTTCTTC.

As regards this clonotype: At one end, the junction sequence differs from germline, possibly due to a read error. The chain carries TRBV27 and TRBJ2-1; D may be TRBD2 (5 bases). This CDR3 spans 15 amino acids. Germline values: CDR1 MNHEY, CDR2 SMNVEV (reference sequence). CDR3 coding DNA: TGTGCCAGCAGTCTAGTGGGGAGCTCCTACAATAAGCAGTTCTTC. Its protein is CASSLVGSSYNKQFF.

This clonotype was detected only a few times. V and J are TRBV20-1 and TRBJ2-4; 8 positions match TRBD2. From germline, CDR1 is DFQATT and CDR2 SNEGSKA (reference sequence). J lost 7 bases, V lost 1 base, and 3 bases had no gene match. There are 13 residues in the CDR3. CDR3: CSARAGTRNIQYF. CDR3 nucleotides: TGCAGTGCTAGAGCCGGGACTAGGAACATTCAGTACTTC.

This clonotype has just a few counts. The V call is TRBV20-1, the J call TRBJ2-7; 8 bases are a match to TRBD2. Per germline, CDR1 DFQATT and CDR2 SNEGSKA (reference sequence). V lost 0 bases and J lost 0; bases outside the gene matches: 16. The CDR3 totals 19 residues. CDR3 amino acids: CSAREAPGSSGSYSYEQYF. The CDR3 DNA follows: TGCAGTGCTAGAGAGGCCCCTGGTTCTAGCGGGTCCTACTCCTACGAGCAGTACTTC.

This clonotype was detected many times. This rearrangement joins TRBV4-1 to TRBJ2-1; TRBD2 aligns across 9 bases. The trim removed 2 bases at V and 3 bases at J, leaving 5 bases unmatched. The CDR3 has 16 residues. Germline CDR1 is MGHRA and CDR2 is YSYEKL. This chain's CDR3 is CASSQLAGGLYNEQFF. CDR3 nucleotide sequence: TGCGCCAGCAGCCAACTCGCGGGGGGGCTCTACAATGAGCAGTTCTTC.

The chain is built from TRBV6-6 and TRBJ2-7, with TRBD1 matching 7 bases. With 7 bases clipped from V and 2 bases from J, the junction kept 14 bases outside the gene matches. Germline V lookup: CDR1 MNHNY, CDR2 SVGAGI (reference sequence). This CDR3 spans 16 amino acids. The DNA of the CDR3 is TGTGCCAGCACCCTCTCTTACGGGACAGCACCCTACGAGCAGTACTTC. Protein product: CASTLSYGTAPYEQYF.

This chain connects TRBV30 to TRBJ1-5, with a weak D call TRBD1 (6 bases). Germline assignment: CDR1 GTSNPN and CDR2 SVGIG (reference sequence). The CDR3 covers 13 residues. Trimming cost V 2 bases and J 4 bases, with 9 bases left between them. Written as DNA, the CDR3 is TGTGCCTGGAGTACGGACAGTAATCAGCCCCAGCATTTT. This encodes CAWSTDSNQPQHF.

The genes are TRBV3-1 and TRBJ2-1; 7 bases line up with TRBD2. The germline V gene encodes CDR1 LGHDT and CDR2 YNNKEL (reference sequence). Trimming cost V 4 bases and J 15 bases; bases outside gene matches: 6. This CDR3 has 11 residues. Here the CDR3 DNA reads TGTGCCAGCAGCCTTACCGGGACTATGTTCTTC. This translates into CASSLTGTMFF.

The chain uses TRBV29-1 and TRBJ2-7; 7 bases are a match to TRBD2. The CDR3 totals 14 residues. Trimming at V came to 0 bases and at J to 5 bases, leaving 7 bases not matched to a gene. Germline CDR1 is SQVTM and CDR2 is ANQGSEA. CDR3: CSVEDRGGSDEQYF. The CDR3, as DNA: TGCAGCGTTGAAGATCGGGGAGGGAGTGACGAGCAGTACTTC.

V usage is TRBV27 and J usage is TRBJ1-2, with 9 bases fitting TRBD1. V shed 5 bases, J shed 4 bases, and the junction held 8 bases outside the gene matches. CDR3 size: 15 residues. The germline V gene encodes CDR1 MNHEY and CDR2 SMNVEV (reference sequence). The CDR3 region has the DNA TGTGCCAGCAGTCAAGGGGGACAGGGAGCCTATGGCTACACCTTC. As protein: CASSQGGQGAYGYTF.

This chain uses TRBV5-6 with TRBJ1-1; TRBD1 might be the D (5 bases). The germline V and J ends were trimmed by 4 bases and 2 bases, with 18 bases remaining between them. This CDR3 has 16 residues. Germline CDR1 SGHDT, CDR2 YYEEEE. CDR3 sequence reads: CASSLGIRVFNTEAFF. In DNA form, the CDR3 reads TGTGCCAGCAGCCTCGGAATCAGGGTATTCAACACTGAAGCTTTCTTT.

The chain is built from TRBV12-3 or TRBV12-4 and TRBJ2-5; either TRBD1 or TRBD2 may supply D (6 bases each). This CDR3 comprises 13 residues. Deletions cut 6 bases from V and 11 bases from J, with 19 bases between. The CDR3 DNA follows: TGTGCCAGCAGCTCGCGGGGACACAATGAGCAGTACTTC. Translation: CASSSRGHNEQYF.

J is TRBJ1-2 and V is TRBV13, with no clear D. The CDR3 is 14 amino acids. Germline CDR1 and CDR2: PRHDT and FYEKMQ (reference sequence). Deletions cut 0 bases from V and 10 bases from J, with 15 bases between. CDR3 amino acids: CASSLGTGFRFYTF. Written as DNA, the CDR3 is TGTGCCAGCAGCTTAGGAACGGGATTCCGCTTCTACACCTTC.

The chain employs TRBV12-3 or TRBV12-4 and TRBJ1-5; D is unresolved. The CDR3 consists of 15 residues. With 6 bases removed from V and 0 bases from J, the gap between germline ends came to 12 bases. This CDR3 is CASSRATPSNQPQHF. The CDR3 bases are TGTGCCAGCAGCCGCGCGACTCCTAGCAATCAGCCCCAGCATTTT.

CDR3 nucleotides: TGTGCCAGCGCCGTCGTCCATGAGCAGTTCTTC. Protein sequence: CASAVVHEQFF. The rearrangement joins TRBV2 to TRBJ2-1; D unclear. Germline CDR1 SNHLY, CDR2 FYNNEI. V lost 8 bases to trimming and J lost 8 bases, with 10 bases between them. CDR3 length equals 11 residues. Together with reference TRBV2 and TRBJ2-1, the CDR3 gives the full variable domain: EPEVTQTPSHQVTQMGQEVILRCVPISNHLYFYWYRQILGQKVEFLVSFYNNEISEKSEIFDDQFSVERPDGSNFTLKIRSTKLEDSAMYFCASAVVHEQFFGPGTRLTVL.

The gene calls are TRBV4-2 and TRBJ1-4; 7 positions match TRBD1. V lost 1 base to trimming and J lost 0 bases; unmatched junction nucleotides: 23. The CDR3 is made up of 23 amino acids. Germline lookup yields CDR1 LGHNA and CDR2 YNFKEQ. DNA for the CDR3: TGTGCCAGCAGCCAAGTTTTGGCGGGACAGAGTTTGAGGCAGCGTGCAACTAATGAAAAACTGTTTTTT. This sequence encodes CASSQVLAGQSLRQRATNEKLFF.

The chain combines TRBV29-1 with TRBJ2-1; 8 bases line up with TRBD1. J was trimmed by 6 bases and V by 3 bases; bases with no gene match: 4. This CDR3 contains 13 residues. Germline CDR1 SQVTM, CDR2 ANQGSEA. The CDR3 sequence is CSVDGTGCNEQFF. The CDR3 bases are TGCAGCGTTGATGGGACAGGTTGCAATGAGCAGTTCTTC.